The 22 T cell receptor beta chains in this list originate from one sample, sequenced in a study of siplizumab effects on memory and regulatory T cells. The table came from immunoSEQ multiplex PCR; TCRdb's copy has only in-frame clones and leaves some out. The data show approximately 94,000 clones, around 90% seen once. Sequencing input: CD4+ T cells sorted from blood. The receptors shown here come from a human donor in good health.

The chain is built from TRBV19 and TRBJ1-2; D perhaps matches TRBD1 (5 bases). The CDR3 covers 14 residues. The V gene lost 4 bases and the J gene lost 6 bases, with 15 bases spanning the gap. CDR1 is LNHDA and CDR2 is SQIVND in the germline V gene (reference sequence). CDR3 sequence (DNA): TGTGCCAGTAGTACTGCCAGGGCATGGGATGGCTACACCTTC. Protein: CASSTARAWDGYTF. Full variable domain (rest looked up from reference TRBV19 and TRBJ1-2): DGGITQSPKYLFRKEGQNVTLSCEQNLNHDAMYWYRQDPGQGLRLIYYSQIVNDFQKGDIAEGYSVSREKKESFPLTVTSAQKNPTAFYLCASSTARAWDGYTFGSGTRLTVV.

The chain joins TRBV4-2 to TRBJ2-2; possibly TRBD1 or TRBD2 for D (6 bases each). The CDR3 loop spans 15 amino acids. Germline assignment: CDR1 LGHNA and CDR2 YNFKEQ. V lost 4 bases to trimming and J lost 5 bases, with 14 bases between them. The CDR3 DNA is TGTGCCAGCAGCCTAAGCAGGGGAGGTACCGGGGAGCTGTTTTTT. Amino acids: CASSLSRGGTGELFF.

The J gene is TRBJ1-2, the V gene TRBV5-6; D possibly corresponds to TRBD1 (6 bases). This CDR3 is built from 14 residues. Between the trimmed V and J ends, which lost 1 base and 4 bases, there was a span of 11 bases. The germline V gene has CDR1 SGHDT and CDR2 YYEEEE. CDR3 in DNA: TGTGCCAGCAGCTTGCTGGGGGCCGGCTATGGCTACACCTTC. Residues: CASSLLGAGYGYTF.

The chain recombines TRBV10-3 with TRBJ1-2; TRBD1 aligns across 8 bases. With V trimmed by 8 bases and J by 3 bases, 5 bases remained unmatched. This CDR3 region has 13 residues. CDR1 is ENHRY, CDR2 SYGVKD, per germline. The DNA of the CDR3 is TGTGCCATCCATCAGGGGGCGGACTATGGCTACACCTTC. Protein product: CAIHQGADYGYTF.

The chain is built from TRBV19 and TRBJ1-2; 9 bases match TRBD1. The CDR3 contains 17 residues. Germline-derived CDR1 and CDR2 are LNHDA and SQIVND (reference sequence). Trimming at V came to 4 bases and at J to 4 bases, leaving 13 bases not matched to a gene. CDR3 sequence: CASSKTSTGTGIYGYTF. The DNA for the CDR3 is TGTGCCAGTAGTAAAACATCAACCGGGACAGGGATCTATGGCTACACCTTC.

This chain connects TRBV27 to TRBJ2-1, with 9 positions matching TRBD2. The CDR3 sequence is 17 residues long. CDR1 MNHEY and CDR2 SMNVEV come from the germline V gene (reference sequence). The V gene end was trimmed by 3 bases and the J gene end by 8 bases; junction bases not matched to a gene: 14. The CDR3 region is CASSFLVPTSGNYEQFF. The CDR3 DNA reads TGTGCCAGCAGTTTCCTCGTCCCGACTAGCGGCAACTATGAGCAGTTCTTC.

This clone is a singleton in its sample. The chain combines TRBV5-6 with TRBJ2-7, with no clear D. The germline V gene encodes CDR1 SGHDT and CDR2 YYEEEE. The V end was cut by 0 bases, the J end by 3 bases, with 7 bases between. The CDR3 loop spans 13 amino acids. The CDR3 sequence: CASSLDGLYEQYF. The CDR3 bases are TGTGCCAGCAGCTTGGACGGGCTCTACGAGCAGTACTTC.

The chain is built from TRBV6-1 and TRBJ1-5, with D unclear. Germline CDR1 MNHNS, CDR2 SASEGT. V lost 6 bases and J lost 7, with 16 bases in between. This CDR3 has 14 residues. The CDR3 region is CASSFSGAGQPQHF. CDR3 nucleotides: TGTGCCAGCAGCTTCTCAGGAGCTGGGCAGCCCCAGCATTTT.

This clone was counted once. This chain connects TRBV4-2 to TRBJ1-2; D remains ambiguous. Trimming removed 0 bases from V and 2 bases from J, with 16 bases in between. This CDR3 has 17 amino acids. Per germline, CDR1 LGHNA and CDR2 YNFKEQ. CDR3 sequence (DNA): TGTGCCAGCAGCCAAGATTACCTAGGCGGTTTAAACTATGGCTACACCTTC. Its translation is CASSQDYLGGLNYGYTF.

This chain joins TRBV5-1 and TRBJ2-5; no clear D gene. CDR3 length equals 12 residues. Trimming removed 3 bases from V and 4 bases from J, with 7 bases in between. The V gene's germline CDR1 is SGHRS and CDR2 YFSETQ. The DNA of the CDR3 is TGCGCCAGCAGCTACAACGGAGAGACCCAGTACTTC. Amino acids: CASSYNGETQYF.

CDR3 sequence (DNA): TGCGCCAGCAGCGGACAGTTCTATAGCAATCAGCCCCAGCATTTT. It translates to CASSGQFYSNQPQHF. The chain employs TRBV10-2 and TRBJ1-5, with D perhaps TRBD1 (6 bases). Deletions cut 6 bases from V and 0 bases from J, with 12 bases between. Germline V CDR1 and CDR2: WSHSY, SAAADI. The CDR3 sequence is 15 residues long.

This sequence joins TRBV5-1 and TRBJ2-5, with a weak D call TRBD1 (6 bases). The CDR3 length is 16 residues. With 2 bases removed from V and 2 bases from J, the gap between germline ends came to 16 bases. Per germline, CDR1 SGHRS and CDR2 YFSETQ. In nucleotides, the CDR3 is TGCGCCAGCAGCTTCTCCCCAACCACAGGGCAAGAGACCCAGTACTTC. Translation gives CASSFSPTTGQETQYF.

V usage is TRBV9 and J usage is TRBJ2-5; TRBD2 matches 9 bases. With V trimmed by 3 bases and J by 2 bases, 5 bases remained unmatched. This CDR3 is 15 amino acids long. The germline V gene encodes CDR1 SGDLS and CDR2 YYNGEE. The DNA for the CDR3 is TGTGCCAGCAGCGCAAGCGGGGGGCCACAAGAGACCCAGTACTTC. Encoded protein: CASSASGGPQETQYF.

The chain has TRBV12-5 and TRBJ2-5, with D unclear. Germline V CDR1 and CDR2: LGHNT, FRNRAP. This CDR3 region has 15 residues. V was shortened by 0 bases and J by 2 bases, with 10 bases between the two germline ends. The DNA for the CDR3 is TGTGCTAGTGGTTTGGTACTGGGCCCACAAGAGACCCAGTACTTC. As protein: CASGLVLGPQETQYF.

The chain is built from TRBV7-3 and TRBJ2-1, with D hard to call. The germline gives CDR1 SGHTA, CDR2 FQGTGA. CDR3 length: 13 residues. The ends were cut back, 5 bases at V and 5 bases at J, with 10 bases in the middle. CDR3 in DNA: TGTGCCAGCAGCCCTACCTATGACAATGAGCAGTTCTTC. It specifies CASSPTYDNEQFF.

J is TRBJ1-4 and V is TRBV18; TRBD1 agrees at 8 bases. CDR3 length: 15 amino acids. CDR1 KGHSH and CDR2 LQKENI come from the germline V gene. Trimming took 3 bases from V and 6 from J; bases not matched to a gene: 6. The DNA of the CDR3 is TGTGCCAGCTCACCGCAGCAGGGGGCAGATGAAAAACTGTTTTTT. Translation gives CASSPQQGADEKLFF.

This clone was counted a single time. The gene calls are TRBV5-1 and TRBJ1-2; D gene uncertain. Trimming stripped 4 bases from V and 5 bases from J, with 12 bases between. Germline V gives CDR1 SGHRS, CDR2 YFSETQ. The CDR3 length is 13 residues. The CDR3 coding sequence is TGCGCCAGCAGCACGGATCCAGTGTATGGCTACACCTTC. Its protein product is CASSTDPVYGYTF.

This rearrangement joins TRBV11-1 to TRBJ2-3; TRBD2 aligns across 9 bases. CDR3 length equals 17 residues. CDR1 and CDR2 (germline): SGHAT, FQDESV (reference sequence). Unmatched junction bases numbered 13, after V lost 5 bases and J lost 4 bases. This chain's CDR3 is CASSPHTAGGQADTQYF. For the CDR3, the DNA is TGTGCCAGCAGCCCCCACACGGCGGGGGGGCAGGCAGATACGCAGTATTTT.

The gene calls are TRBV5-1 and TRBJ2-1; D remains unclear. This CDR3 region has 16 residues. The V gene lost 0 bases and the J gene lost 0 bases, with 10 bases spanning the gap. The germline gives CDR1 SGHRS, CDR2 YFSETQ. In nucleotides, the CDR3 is TGCGCCAGCAGCTTGGATGGCGCCAGCTCCTACAATGAGCAGTTCTTC. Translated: CASSLDGASSYNEQFF.

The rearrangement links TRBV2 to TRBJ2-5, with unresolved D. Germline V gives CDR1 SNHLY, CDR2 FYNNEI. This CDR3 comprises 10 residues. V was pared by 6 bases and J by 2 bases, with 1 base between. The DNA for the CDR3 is TGTGCCAGCAGGCAAGAGACCCAGTACTTC. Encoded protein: CASRQETQYF. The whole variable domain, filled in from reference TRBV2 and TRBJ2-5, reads EPEVTQTPSHQVTQMGQEVILRCVPISNHLYFYWYRQILGQKVEFLVSFYNNEISEKSEIFDDQFSVERPDGSNFTLKIRSTKLEDSAMYFCASRQETQYFGPGTRLLVL.

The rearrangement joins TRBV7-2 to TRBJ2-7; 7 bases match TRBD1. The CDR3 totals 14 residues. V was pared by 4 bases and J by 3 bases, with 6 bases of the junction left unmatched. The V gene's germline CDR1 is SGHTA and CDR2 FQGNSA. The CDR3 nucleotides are TGTGCCAGCAGCTCGTCCCGGGACAGCTACGAGCAGTACTTC. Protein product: CASSSSRDSYEQYF.

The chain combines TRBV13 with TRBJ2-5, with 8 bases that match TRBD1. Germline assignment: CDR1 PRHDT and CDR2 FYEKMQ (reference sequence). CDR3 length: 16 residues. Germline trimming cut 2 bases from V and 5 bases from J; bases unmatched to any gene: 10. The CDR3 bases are TGTGCCAGCAGCTTACAACCTCCAGGGGGCCGGGAGACCCAGTACTTC. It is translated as CASSLQPPGGRETQYF. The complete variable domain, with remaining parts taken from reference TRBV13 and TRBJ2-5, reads AAGVIQSPRHLIKEKRETATLKCYPIPRHDTVYWYQQGPGQDPQFLISFYEKMQSDKGSIPDRFSAQQFSDYHSELNMSSLELGDSALYFCASSLQPPGGRETQYFGPGTRLLVL.